One sample yielded the 21 T cell receptor beta chains listed below, sequenced in a study of CD4 and CD8 cells across lung adenocarcinoma regions. TCRdb analysed the PCR reads with MiXCR anew, one entry per CDR3 protein. The sample lists tens of thousands of distinct CDR3 sequences, around 50% occurring once. Sequenced input: CD4+ T cells from the center of a lung tumor. The receptors were sampled from a male donor with lung adenocarcinoma. The CD4 and CD8 labels of this study may be unreliable.

This rearrangement joins TRBV15 to TRBJ2-5; TRBD2 agrees at 8 bases. The J call may be faulty, since TRBJ2-7 better matches the DNA end. The CDR3 runs to 16 residues. CDR1 and CDR2 from the germline V gene are LNHNV and YYDKDF (reference sequence). The chain's CDR3 is CATSRVAGGIVYEQYF. The CDR3 bases are TGTGCCACCAGCAGAGTTGCGGGAGGAATAGTCTACGAGCAGTACTTC.

About this clonotype: One junction end disagrees with the germline gene, perhaps due to a read error. The rearrangement uses TRBV25-1 and TRBJ2-3; 7 bases are shared with TRBD2. This CDR3 has 17 residues. The germline gives CDR1 MGHDK, CDR2 SYGVNS. CDR3 sequence reads: CASSVGLVGGDPDTQYF. The CDR3 DNA follows: TGTGCCAGCTCGGTGGGGCTCGTGGGGGGGGACCCAGATACCCAGTATTTT.

The CDR3 DNA reads TGTGCCAGCAGGATCGACAGGCCCGGCGGGGAGGAAAAACTGTTTTTT. Translating it yields CASRIDRPGGEEKLFF. V and J are TRBV6-1 and TRBJ1-4, with a tentative D call TRBD1 (6 bases). Trimming removed 6 bases from V and 8 bases from J, with 22 bases in between. Per germline, CDR1 MNHNS and CDR2 SASEGT. The CDR3 is 16 residues long.

CDR3 DNA sequence: TGTGCCAGCAGCTATAGCGGGGGGGCGGGTGAGCAGTTCTTC. Its protein is CASSYSGGAGEQFF. The rearrangement links TRBV5-8 to TRBJ2-3; TRBD2 aligns across 11 bases. Near its end, the DNA agrees better with TRBJ2-1, so the J call may be wrong. CDR3 size: 14 residues. Germline CDR1 is SGHTS and CDR2 is YDEGEE.

This clonotype was observed at least ten times. The gene calls are TRBV6-2 or TRBV6-3 and TRBJ2-7; TRBD1 matches 8 bases. Germline trimming cut 6 bases from V and 1 base from J; bases unmatched to any gene: 5. CDR1 and CDR2 from the germline V gene are MNHEY and SVGEGT. CDR3 length: 14 residues. The CDR3 coding sequence is TGTGCCAGCAGGGGGACAGGAGGTTCCTACGAGCAGTACTTC. It codes for CASRGTGGSYEQYF.

The gene calls are TRBV6-1 and TRBJ2-1; maybe TRBD1 (5 bases). The J call may be in error: the DNA end matches TRBJ2-5 better. Germline V lookup: CDR1 MNHNS, CDR2 SASEGT. This CDR3 region has 14 residues. The CDR3 bases are TGTGCGGGGCTCGTGGGCCGTGACCAAGAGACCCAGTACTTC. Translation: CAGLVGRDQETQYF.

Ten or more counts support this clonotype. This chain joins TRBV27 and TRBJ2-1, with 14 bases fitting TRBD2. Losses at the gene ends were 3 bases for V and 5 bases for J; bases not matched to a gene: 18. The CDR3 length is 21 residues. Per the germline V gene, CDR1 is MNHEY and CDR2 is SMNVEV (reference sequence). CDR3 bases: TGTGCCAGCAGTTTCCAATTCCCCACCAGAATGGGACTAGCGGGAGACAATGAGCAGTTCTTC. It yields the protein CASSFQFPTRMGLAGDNEQFF.

This clonotype has a count of ten or more. The genes are TRBV12-3 or TRBV12-4 and TRBJ2-5; the D gene is possibly TRBD2 (6 bases). Between the trimmed V and J ends, which lost 3 bases and 4 bases, there was a span of 9 bases. The CDR3 runs to 13 residues. CDR3 coding DNA: TGTGCCAGCAGTTTTCGGGGAGGAGAGACCCAGTACTTC. This encodes CASSFRGGETQYF.

The chain has TRBV12-3 or TRBV12-4 and TRBJ2-1, with TRBD2 as a possible D gene (5 bases). Trimming left V 5 bases short and J 10 bases short, with 24 bases between. The CDR3 runs 16 residues. The CDR3 region has the DNA TGTGCCAGCAGTCCCTCGGACCTTTCGGGAAAAAACGAGCAGTTCTTC. As protein: CASSPSDLSGKNEQFF.

V gene TRBV6-4 combines with J gene TRBJ2-3; 7 bases are shared with TRBD2. Losses at the gene ends were 4 bases for V and 2 bases for J; bases not matched to a gene: 3. Germline CDR1 MRHNA, CDR2 SNTAGT. This CDR3 spans 14 amino acids. CDR3 sequence: CASSGGGDTDTQYF. The CDR3, as DNA: TGTGCCAGCAGTGGGGGGGGTGACACAGATACGCAGTATTTT.

The sample holds a few counts of this clonotype. This chain uses TRBV4-2 with TRBJ1-4; D is perhaps TRBD1 (5 bases). Germline assignment: CDR1 LGHNA and CDR2 YNFKEQ. Trimming cost V 0 bases and J 8 bases, with 16 bases left between them. The CDR3 loop spans 16 amino acids. CDR3 in amino acids: CASSQESGLGHEKLFF. The DNA for the CDR3 is TGTGCCAGCAGCCAAGAGTCGGGCCTCGGACACGAAAAACTGTTTTTT.

This clonotype was picked up many times. A much more abundant neighbour one base away suggests this may be a read error. V is TRBV6-1 and J is TRBJ2-1; TRBD2 is a possible D gene (6 bases). The CDR3 is 11 amino acids. Trimming shortened V by 8 bases and J by 10 bases, and 12 bases separated the two germline ends. Germline V lookup: CDR1 MNHNS, CDR2 SASEGT. The DNA for the CDR3 is TGTGCCAGCGGGAGGAGCGGCGAGCAGTTCTTC. Translation gives CASGRSGEQFF.

The rearrangement uses TRBV18 and TRBJ2-1, with 11 bases identical to TRBD2. With 2 bases clipped from V and 6 bases from J, the junction kept 6 bases outside the gene matches. CDR3 length: 16 amino acids. CDR1 and CDR2 from the germline V gene are KGHSH and LQKENI. The CDR3 loop is CASSPKASGRPNEQFF. The CDR3 DNA sequence: TGTGCCAGCTCACCAAAGGCTAGCGGGAGGCCCAATGAGCAGTTCTTC.

CDR3 protein: CASSHGGTQYF. The DNA for the CDR3 is TGTGCCAGCAGCCATGGGGGGACCCAGTACTTC. The V call is TRBV14, the J call TRBJ2-5; D possibly matches TRBD1 or TRBD2 (5 bases each). Trimming cost V 3 bases and J 7 bases, with 6 bases left between them. CDR1 is SGHDN and CDR2 is FVKESK in the germline V gene. The CDR3 has 11 residues. Full variable domain (remainder filled in from reference TRBV14 and TRBJ2-5): EAGVTQFPSHSVIEKGQTVTLRCDPISGHDNLYWYRRVMGKEIKFLLHFVKESKQDESGMPNNRFLAERTGGTYSTLKVQPAELEDSGVYFCASSHGGTQYFGPGTRLLVL.

V gene TRBV10-3 combines with J gene TRBJ2-4; D may be TRBD2 (7 bases). CDR1 ENHRY and CDR2 SYGVKD come from the germline V gene. CDR3 length: 14 residues. This CDR3 is CAGRGGGGRDTQYF. The DNA for the CDR3 is TGTGCGGGGCGCGGGGGCGGGGGCCGGGACACCCAGTACTTC.

This clonotype was seen only a few times. One junction end disagrees with the germline gene, perhaps due to a read error. The chain uses TRBV6-5 and TRBJ2-2; D possibly matches TRBD1 or TRBD2 (5 bases each). The germline CDR1 and CDR2 sequences are MNHEY and SVGAGI. The CDR3 is 15 amino acids. The CDR3 DNA reads TGTGCCAGCAGACTCCAGTCTGGAATCACCGGGGCGCTGTTTTTT. Translation: CASRLQSGITGALFF.

V and J are TRBV2 and TRBJ1-2, with D possibly being TRBD1 (6 bases). Germline V gives CDR1 SNHLY, CDR2 FYNNEI. The length of the CDR3 is 14 residues. Trimming took off 3 bases at V and 2 bases at J, with 10 bases between the two ends. The DNA of the CDR3 is TGTGCCAGCAGTGACCTGGACAGCAACTATGGCTACACCTTC. This sequence encodes CASSDLDSNYGYTF.

About this clonotype: At one of its ends the junction is not consistent with the germline gene, which may arise from a read error. The chain uses TRBV6-4 and TRBJ2-3; possibly TRBD1 or TRBD2 for D (6 bases each). The CDR3 covers 16 residues. CDR1 MRHNA and CDR2 SNTAGT come from the germline V gene. Here the CDR3 DNA reads TGTGCCTGCGGGGCCGCCCAGGGGCCTGGCAAAGATACCCAGTACTTT. It specifies CACGAAQGPGKDTQYF.

The V gene is TRBV6-1, the J gene TRBJ2-4; D remains ambiguous. The V end lost 3 bases, the J end lost 13 bases, and 22 bases lay between the germline ends. This CDR3 comprises 15 residues. Germline CDR1 and CDR2: MNHNS and SASEGT. In nucleotides, the CDR3 is TGTGCCAGCAGTGAGAGACGGTTAGGCAAAGATATGCAGTACTTC. This sequence encodes CASSERRLGKDMQYF.

This clonotype has a count of ten or more. The chain combines TRBV12-3 or TRBV12-4 with TRBJ2-1; D ambiguous. The J call may be incorrect, as the DNA end agrees better with TRBJ2-5. This CDR3 has 13 amino acids. As DNA, the CDR3 is TGTGCCAGCAGCCTTATGGGGTGGGAGACCCAGTACTTC. Translation: CASSLMGWETQYF.

V gene TRBV11-3 combines with J gene TRBJ2-1, with TRBD1 identical over 8 bases. The V and J ends lost 5 bases and 15 bases, in that order; junction bases with no gene match: 12. CDR3 length: 13 residues. From germline, CDR1 is SGHNT and CDR2 YENEEA. CDR3 nucleotide sequence: TGTGCCAGCAGCATAGGACAGGGTAGAGGTTCGTTCTTC. Amino acid sequence: CASSIGQGRGSFF.